Listed below are T cell receptor beta chains from one sample, sequenced in a study of blood T cell repertoires in COVID-19. Profiled with immunoSEQ multiplex PCR; TCRdb holds only in-frame clones, not every one. The repertoire consists of over 200,000 clones, with about 87% occurring once and the leading ten covering around a tenth. Material for sequencing was PBMCs or T cells enriched from blood (not recorded which). The source is a man younger than 35 with acute COVID-19. Both conserved end residues are trimmed from each CDR3. The size field is filled for only some rows; it gives once, few, many or a size class.

CDR3	J	size	V
ASTLQQGTGYGYT	TRBJ1-2	once	TRBV6-5
ASSSRTPGEEKLF	TRBJ1-4	-	TRBV5-4
ASSLEGLNIQY	TRBJ2-4	-	TRBV7-9
ASSLGRSPYEQY	TRBJ2-7	-	TRBV11-2
ASRSGTMNTGELF	TRBJ2-2	-	TRBV19
ASSEPRQAETQY	TRBJ2-5	-	TRBV25-1
ASSTRQPQETQY	TRBJ2-5	-	TRBV25-1
ASSDLMYAGGLDNEQF	TRBJ2-1	-	TRBV6-4
ASSLDGGGLETQY	TRBJ2-5	-	TRBV7-2
ASNRDTAGYGYT	TRBJ1-2	few	TRBV2
ASSFEGLHNEQF	TRBJ2-1	-	TRBV7-9
ASSLRVQETQY	TRBJ2-5	-	TRBV5-1
ASSFTQGAGGPSTDTQY	TRBJ2-3	-	TRBV11-3
ATSQAGNPNEQY	TRBJ2-7	-	TRBV24-1
ASSIIGQGHTEAF	TRBJ1-1	-	TRBV19
ASSRPGQGFDEQY	TRBJ2-7	-	TRBV28
ASSYSPGEETQY	TRBJ2-5	-	TRBV6-5
ASVPGQGAGSPLH	TRBJ1-6	-	TRBV28
ASGREVVGYT	TRBJ1-2	-	TRBV6-5
ASSKVGLAVYNEQF	TRBJ2-1	-	TRBV21-1
ASGVTGDTGELF	TRBJ2-2	-	TRBV6-5
ATSRDLTNTGELF	TRBJ2-2	few	TRBV15
AISESIDGGGRF	TRBJ2-1	once	TRBV10-3
ASSRLAGSPGAF	TRBJ1-1	-	TRBV27
ASSKGQGHEQY	TRBJ2-7	once	TRBV5-1
ASSLRHLNEKLF	TRBJ1-4	-	TRBV28
ASSTLRGGYT	TRBJ1-2	-	TRBV7-9
ASSPGLAGPQDGELF	TRBJ2-2	-	TRBV19
ASSQEDRAGALGYT	TRBJ1-2	-	TRBV4-1
ASSHNRGVNEQY	TRBJ2-7	-	TRBV4-1
ASRSKGHTGLPITDTQY	TRBJ2-3	-	TRBV19
ASSPGTALEKLF	TRBJ1-4	-	TRBV18
ASSPGTVKDSPLH	TRBJ1-6	-	TRBV18
ASSETGYLTSQH	TRBJ1-5	-	TRBV10-1
ASSEGYREDQPQH	TRBJ1-5	-	TRBV2
ASSAYPGRNTEAF	TRBJ1-1	-	TRBV9
ASTLGQGVYEQY	TRBJ2-7	-	TRBV28
ASSIGSSGTEQY	TRBJ2-7	-	TRBV19
ASSEAGGAVQPQH	TRBJ1-5	once	TRBV6-1
ASSDSNRATDTQY	TRBJ2-3	few	TRBV6-4
ASSSGWGQEGEAF	TRBJ1-1	few	TRBV28
ASSLGQGTEQY	TRBJ2-7	-	TRBV7-9
ASSSQGNIQY	TRBJ2-4	-	TRBV6-5
ATQQGAGTEAF	TRBJ1-1	-	TRBV19
ASSTSRGRGTGELF	TRBJ2-2	-	TRBV7-3